In this sample, the clone carrying this T cell receptor (beta chain) turned up once. Its antigen is not identified. The data originate from a study of cytomegalovirus exposure and HLA in healthy donors. Findings and caveats of the study: First-cohort TCR clusters tended to co-occur in the 130 or so validation repertoires, a later analysis found. Cytomegalovirus status was reportedly diagnosed by the classifier with high specificity and sensitivity. Overall, 164 TCR beta chains were annotated as cytomegalovirus-associated.

Separate from the roughly 630-subject first cohort was the roughly 130-subject validation cohort, to which the donors belonged. TCRdb's copy holds only in-frame clones and misses some; the assay was immunoSEQ multiplex PCR. The table lists tens of thousands of clones, approximately 90% of them singletons, with approximately 4.2% in the top ten. Sequenced material: PBMCs. The sequence derives from a woman between 18 and 29 years old in good health and CMV-seropositive.

The CDR3 loop is CASSQDASGGRDTQYF. CDR3 DNA: TGCGCCAGCAGCCAAGACGCTAGCGGGGGGCGAGATACGCAGTATTTT. The chain carries TRBV4-3 and TRBJ2-3, with 11 bases identical to TRBD2. V shed 0 bases, J shed 5 bases, and the junction held 4 bases outside the gene matches. CDR3 length equals 16 residues. Germline CDR1 and CDR2: LGHNA and YSLEER.